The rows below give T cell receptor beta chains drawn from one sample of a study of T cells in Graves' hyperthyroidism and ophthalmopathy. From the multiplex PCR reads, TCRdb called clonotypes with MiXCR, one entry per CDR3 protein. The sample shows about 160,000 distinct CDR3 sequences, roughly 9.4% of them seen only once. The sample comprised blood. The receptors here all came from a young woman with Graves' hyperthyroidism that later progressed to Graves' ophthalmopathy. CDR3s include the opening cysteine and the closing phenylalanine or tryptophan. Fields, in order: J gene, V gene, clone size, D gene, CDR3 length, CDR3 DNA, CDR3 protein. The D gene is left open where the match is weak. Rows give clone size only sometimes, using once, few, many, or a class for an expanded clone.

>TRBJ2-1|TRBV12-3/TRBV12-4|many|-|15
TGTGCCAGCAGTCACATAGTTATTGGAAACAATGAGCAGTTCTTC
CASSHIVIGNNEQFF
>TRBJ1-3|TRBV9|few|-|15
TGTGCCAGCAGCGCGGACATTTCCTCTGGAAACACCATATATTTT
CASSADISSGNTIYF
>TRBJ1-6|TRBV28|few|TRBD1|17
TGTGCCAGCAGTTATTCGTTCCCTGGACAGGGTAGTTCACCCCTCCACTTT
CASSYSFPGQGSSPLHF
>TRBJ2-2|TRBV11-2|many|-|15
TGTGCCAGCAGCTTAGGACGGCTTGACACCGGGGAGCTGTTTTTT
CASSLGRLDTGELFF
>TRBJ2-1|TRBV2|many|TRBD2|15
TGTGCCAGCAGGGACCCTAGCGGGGAATACAATGAGCAGTTCTTC
CASRDPSGEYNEQFF
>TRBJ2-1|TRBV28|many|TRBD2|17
TGTGCCAGCAGCCCCCCGGGACTAGCGGGGACCTACAATGAGCAGTTCTTC
CASSPPGLAGTYNEQFF
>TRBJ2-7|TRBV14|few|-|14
TGTGCCAGCAGCCAAGAAGAAAGAGCCTACGAGCAGTACTTC
CASSQEERAYEQYF
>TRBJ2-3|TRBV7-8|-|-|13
TGTGCCAGCAGCTTGAAGGGTACCAACCGTCAGTATTTT
CASSLKGTNRQYF
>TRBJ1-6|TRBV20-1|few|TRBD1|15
TGCAGTGCTAGAGGACAGGGTATCTTCGATTCACCCCTCCACTTT
CSARGQGIFDSPLHF
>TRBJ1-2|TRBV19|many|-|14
TGTGCCAGTAGTATCCCCCGGGGACTCTATGGCTACACCTTC
CASSIPRGLYGYTF
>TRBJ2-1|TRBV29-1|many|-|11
TGCAGCGTTGGCGGTTGGAATGAGCAGTTCTTC
CSVGGWNEQFF
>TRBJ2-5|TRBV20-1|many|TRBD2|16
TGCAGTGCTAGTGACCCACTAGCGGGTACGAAGGAGACCCAGTACTTC
CSASDPLAGTKETQYF
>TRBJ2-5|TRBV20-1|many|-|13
TGCAGTGCTTTCACCGGGAACCAAGAGACCCAGTACTTC
CSAFTGNQETQYF
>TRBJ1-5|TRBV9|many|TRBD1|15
TGTGCCAGCAGCGCAGGGACAGGGAGCAATCAGCCCCAGCATTTT
CASSAGTGSNQPQHF
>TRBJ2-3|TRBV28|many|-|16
TGTGCCAGCAGTACCCGGACACATAGTAGCACAGATACGCAGTATTTT
CASSTRTHSSTDTQYF
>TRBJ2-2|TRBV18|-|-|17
TGTGCCAGCTCACCGCTCAGTACCCGAGCGAACACCGGGGAGCTGTTTTTT
CASSPLSTRANTGELFF
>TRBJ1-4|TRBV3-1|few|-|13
TGTGCCAGCAGCCTGGGGGGATGGGAAAAACTGTTTTTT
CASSLGGWEKLFF
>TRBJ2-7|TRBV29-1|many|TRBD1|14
TGCAGCGTTTCCCTTGGGACAGGCCTCTACGAGCAGTACTTC
CSVSLGTGLYEQYF
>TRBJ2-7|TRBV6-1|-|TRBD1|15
TGTGCCAGCAGGGGGACAGGGAGGGTATCCTACGAGCAGTACTTC
CASRGTGRVSYEQYF
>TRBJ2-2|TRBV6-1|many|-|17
TGTGCCAGCAGGACTATTGTCGGGACACCCAACACCGGGGAGCTGTTTTTT
CASRTIVGTPNTGELFF
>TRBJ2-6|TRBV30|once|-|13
TGTGCCTGGACGGGGGATGGGGCCAACGTCCTGACTTTC
CAWTGDGANVLTF
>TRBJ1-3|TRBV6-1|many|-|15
TGTGCCAGCAGTGAATATCGGCCCTCTGGAAACACCATATATTTT
CASSEYRPSGNTIYF
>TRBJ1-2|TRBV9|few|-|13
TGTGCCAGCAGCGTAGGGGGAGGGTATGGCTACACCTTC
CASSVGGGYGYTF
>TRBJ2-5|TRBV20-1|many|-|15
TGCAGTGCTAGAGACGGGGCGAGTCAGAGGGAGACCCAGTACTTC
CSARDGASQRETQYF
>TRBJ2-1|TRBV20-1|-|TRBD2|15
TGCAGTGCTACCCCCTCTAGCGGAGAATACAATGAGCAGTTCTTC
CSATPSSGEYNEQFF
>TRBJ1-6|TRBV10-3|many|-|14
TGTGCCATCAGGGACAACCCGGAGAATTCACCCCTCCACTTT
CAIRDNPENSPLHF
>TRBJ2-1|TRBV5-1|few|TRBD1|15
TGCGCCACCTCGTTGGGACAGGGCCCCCACAATGAGCAGTTCTTC
CATSLGQGPHNEQFF